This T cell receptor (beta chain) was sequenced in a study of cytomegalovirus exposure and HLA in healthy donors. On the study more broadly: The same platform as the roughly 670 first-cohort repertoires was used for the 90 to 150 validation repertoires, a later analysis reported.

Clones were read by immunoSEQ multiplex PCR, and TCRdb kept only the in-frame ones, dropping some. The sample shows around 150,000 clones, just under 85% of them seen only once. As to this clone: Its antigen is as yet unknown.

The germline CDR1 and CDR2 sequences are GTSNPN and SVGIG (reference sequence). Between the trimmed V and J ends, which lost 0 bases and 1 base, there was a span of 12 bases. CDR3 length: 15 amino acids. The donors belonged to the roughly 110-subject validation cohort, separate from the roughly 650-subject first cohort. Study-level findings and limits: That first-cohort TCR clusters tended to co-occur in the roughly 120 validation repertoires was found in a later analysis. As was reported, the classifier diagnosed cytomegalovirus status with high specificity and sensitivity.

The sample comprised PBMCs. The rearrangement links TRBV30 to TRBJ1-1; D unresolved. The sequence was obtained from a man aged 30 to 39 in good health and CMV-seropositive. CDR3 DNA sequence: TGTGCCTGGAGTGTACAAGACTTATCGAACACTGAAGCTTTCTTT. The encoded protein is CAWSVQDLSNTEAFF.